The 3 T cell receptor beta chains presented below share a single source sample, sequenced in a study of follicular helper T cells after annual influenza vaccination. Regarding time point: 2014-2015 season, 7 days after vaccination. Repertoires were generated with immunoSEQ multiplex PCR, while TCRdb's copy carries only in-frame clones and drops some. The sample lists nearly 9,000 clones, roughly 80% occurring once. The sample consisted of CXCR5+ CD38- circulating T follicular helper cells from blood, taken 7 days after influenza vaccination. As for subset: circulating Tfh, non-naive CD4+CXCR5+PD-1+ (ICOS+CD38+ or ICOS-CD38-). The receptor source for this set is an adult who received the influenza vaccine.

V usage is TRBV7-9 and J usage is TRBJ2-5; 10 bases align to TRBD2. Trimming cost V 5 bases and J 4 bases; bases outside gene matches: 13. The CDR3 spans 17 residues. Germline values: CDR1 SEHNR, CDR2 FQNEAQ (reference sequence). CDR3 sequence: CASSLGAGGPTGETQYF. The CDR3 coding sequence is TGTGCCAGCAGCCTAGGAGCGGGAGGGCCGACAGGAGAGACCCAGTACTTC. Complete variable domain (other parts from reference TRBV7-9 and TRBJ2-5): DTGVSQNPRHKITKRGQNVTFRCDPISEHNRLYWYRQTLGQGPEFLTYFQNEAQLEKSRLLSDRFSAERPKGSFSTLEIQRTEQGDSAMYLCASSLGAGGPTGETQYFGPGTRLLVL.

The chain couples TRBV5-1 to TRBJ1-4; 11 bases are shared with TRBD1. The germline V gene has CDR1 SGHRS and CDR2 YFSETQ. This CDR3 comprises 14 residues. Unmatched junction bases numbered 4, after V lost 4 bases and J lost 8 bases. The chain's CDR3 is CASSERTGGEKLFF. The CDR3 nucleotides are TGCGCCAGCAGCGAGAGGACAGGGGGCGAAAAACTGTTTTTT.

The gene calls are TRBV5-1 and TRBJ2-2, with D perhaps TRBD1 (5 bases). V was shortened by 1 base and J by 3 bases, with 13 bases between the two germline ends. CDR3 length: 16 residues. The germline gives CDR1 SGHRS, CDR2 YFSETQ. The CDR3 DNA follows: TGCGCCAGCAGCTTGACAGGAACTCGAGACACCGGGGAGCTGTTTTTT. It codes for CASSLTGTRDTGELFF. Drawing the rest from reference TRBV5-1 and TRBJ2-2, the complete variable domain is KAGVTQTPRYLIKTRGQQVTLSCSPISGHRSVSWYQQTPGQGLQFLFEYFSETQRNKGNFPGRFSGRQFSNSRSEMNVSTLELGDSALYLCASSLTGTRDTGELFFGEGSRLTVL.